The entry below describes one T cell receptor (beta chain). Its antigen is unidentified. For TCR beta, libraries came from iRepertoire HTBI primers and Arm-PCR of CDR3 regions. MiXCR, applied by TCRdb to the multiplex PCR reads, yields one record per CDR3 protein. The table has 400,000 to 450,000 distinct CDR3 sequences, roughly a quarter seen once. This entry belongs to a study of regulatory T cells in long-lasting Graves disease. Study details: Persistent cases were those of Graves' disease that involved over 5 years of antithyroid drugs with positive TSH receptor antibodies. Study results and limitations: Gene preferences differed: TRBV28, TRBJ1-2, TRBJ2-5 in persistent cases.

Time point denoted: persistent/refractory GD, antithyroid drugs over 5 years with positive TRAb. Extracted PBMC RNA gave rise to the TCR library. Each of the patients was recruited from an endocrinology department situated in Xi'an, China. In germline, CDR1 is SGHRS, CDR2 YFSETQ. Trimming removed 4 bases at V and 2 bases at J, with 13 bases between. The CDR3 totals 14 residues. This rearrangement joins TRBV5-1 to TRBJ2-7; D remains ambiguous. The material was peripheral blood mononuclear cells (PBMCs), obtained when the disease was refractory, from a patient treated with antithyroid drugs. The sequence derives from a female donor with Graves disease. This CDR3 is CASSLRADPYEQYF. In DNA form, the CDR3 reads TGCGCCAGCAGCCTCCGGGCCGACCCCTACGAGCAGTACTTC.